Each of the 26 T cell receptor beta chains below was sequenced from the same sample in a study of regulatory T cells in long-lasting Graves disease. According to the study, TCR beta libraries were built with iRepertoire HTBI primers and CDR3-region Arm-PCR. Using its own MiXCR run on the multiplex PCR reads, TCRdb lists one record per CDR3 protein. The sample contains under 300,000 distinct CDR3 sequences, roughly 18% of which appear only once. Indicated time point: newly diagnosed GD, antithyroid drugs for less than 3 months. From RNA extracted from PBMCs, the TCR library was made. The data also belong to a second study, concerning T cells in Graves' hyperthyroidism and ophthalmopathy.

Sequencing used peripheral blood mononuclear cells (PBMCs), obtained at new diagnosis, from a patient treated with antithyroid drugs. Receptors were obtained from a woman in her twenties or thirties with Graves disease.

The V gene is TRBV14, the J gene TRBJ2-2; tentatively, D is TRBD1 (6 bases). The CDR3 spans 17 residues. V was clipped by 2 bases and J by 6 bases, with 19 bases between them. Per germline, CDR1 SGHDN and CDR2 FVKESK. In DNA, the CDR3 is TGTGCCAGCAGCCAACCCCAGGACAGTACTGGGGCCGGGGAGCTGTTTTTT. Translating gives CASSQPQDSTGAGELFF.

Ten or more counts support this clonotype. The rearrangement uses TRBV7-2 and TRBJ1-1; no clear D gene. Germline V gives CDR1 SGHTA, CDR2 FQGNSA. CDR3 length: 15 residues. The ends were cut back, 1 base at V and 1 base at J, with 10 bases in the middle. This chain's CDR3 is CASSLVVQSNTEAFF. The CDR3 DNA sequence: TGTGCCAGCAGCTTAGTCGTTCAGTCGAACACTGAAGCTTTCTTT.

There are a few counts of this clonotype. The chain links TRBV27 to TRBJ1-6; D is ambiguous. The CDR3 is made up of 16 amino acids. Germline CDR1 is MNHEY and CDR2 is SMNVEV (reference sequence). V was trimmed by 2 bases and J by 3 bases, leaving 11 bases between them. CDR3 in DNA: TGTGCCAGCAGTTTAACCCGGAAGAGCTATAATTCACCCCTCCACTTT. Residues: CASSLTRKSYNSPLHF.

In its sample, this clonotype was seen many times. The V call is TRBV12-3 or TRBV12-4, the J call TRBJ2-5; possibly TRBD2 for D (6 bases). The CDR3 loop spans 14 amino acids. The V gene lost 6 bases and the J gene lost 0 bases, with 11 bases spanning the gap. CDR3 protein: CASSPWGDQETQYF. The CDR3 DNA sequence: TGTGCCAGCAGCCCGTGGGGGGACCAAGAGACCCAGTACTTC.

The chain joins TRBV6-5 to TRBJ1-2; D is unclear. Germline loops: CDR1 MNHEY, CDR2 SVGAGI. V was clipped by 0 bases and J by 8 bases, with 19 bases between them. This CDR3 spans 16 amino acids. The CDR3 DNA reads TGTGCCAGCAGTTACTCGAATTCAGCAGTCTCGGGCGGCTACACCTTC. It translates to CASSYSNSAVSGGYTF.

There are many counts of this clonotype. This chain connects TRBV7-9 to TRBJ2-1, with D perhaps matching TRBD2 (6 bases). V was trimmed by 5 bases and J by 8 bases, leaving 13 bases between them. This CDR3 spans 13 amino acids. Germline values: CDR1 SEHNR, CDR2 FQNEAQ (reference sequence). The CDR3, as DNA: TGTGCCAGCAGCGCATGGACTAAGGATGAGCAGTTCTTC. Translating it yields CASSAWTKDEQFF.

The V gene is TRBV10-3, the J gene TRBJ1-2; possibly TRBD1 for D (6 bases). Germline-derived CDR1 and CDR2 are ENHRY and SYGVKD. The CDR3 extends over 14 amino acids. The V and J ends lost 2 bases and 5 bases respectively, with 12 bases between them. DNA of the CDR3: TGTGCCATCAGTGAGATTGGAGGGGGTTATGGCTACACCTTC. Amino acids: CAISEIGGGYGYTF.

This clonotype was detected many times. This chain joins TRBV20-1 and TRBJ1-1, with 7 positions matching TRBD1. The CDR3 loop spans 14 amino acids. Germline V gene sequence: CDR1 DFQATT, CDR2 SNEGSKA (reference sequence). Trimming took 2 bases from V and 2 from J; bases not matched to a gene: 5. The CDR3 DNA follows: TGCAGTGCTAGATCCGGGACAGCTAACACTGAAGCTTTCTTT. Residues: CSARSGTANTEAFF.

This clonotype was recorded once. The chain has TRBV20-1 and TRBJ2-7; 10 positions match TRBD1. J was trimmed by 0 bases and V by 3 bases; bases with no gene match: 2. The CDR3 runs to 14 residues. From germline, CDR1 is DFQATT and CDR2 SNEGSKA (reference sequence). The CDR3, as DNA: TGCAGTGCTAGGACAGGGGGCGACTCCTACGAGCAGTACTTC. Protein product: CSARTGGDSYEQYF.

The V and J genes are TRBV10-1 and TRBJ2-3; D possibly corresponds to TRBD1 (5 bases). The CDR3 is 12 residues long. Germline V lookup: CDR1 WNHNN, CDR2 SYGVQD (reference sequence). Trimming cost V 3 bases and J 6 bases, with 7 bases left between them. The CDR3 DNA is TGCGCCAGCAGTGATAACAGGGATACGCAGTATTTT. Encoded protein: CASSDNRDTQYF.

This clonotype has ten or more counts. The chain links TRBV12-3 or TRBV12-4 to TRBJ2-1; 7 nucleotides line up with TRBD1. The CDR3 covers 14 residues. Germline trimming cut 6 bases from V and 3 bases from J; bases unmatched to any gene: 5. As DNA, the CDR3 is TGTGCCAGCAGCGGGGACAGAAACTACAATGAGCAGTTCTTC. Its protein is CASSGDRNYNEQFF.

In this sample, this clonotype turned up a few times. A far larger clone is one nucleotide away, so this likely arose from a read error. The chain has TRBV11-1 and TRBJ2-1; D not resolved. Germline CDR1 and CDR2: SGHAT and FQDESV (reference sequence). V was trimmed by 5 bases and J by 10 bases, leaving 18 bases between them. The CDR3 is 14 amino acids. DNA of the CDR3: TGTGCCAGCAGCCCAAACCCCAGGACGGAAGAGCAGTTCTTC. It translates to CASSPNPRTEEQFF. Drawing the rest from reference TRBV11-1 and TRBJ2-1, the complete variable domain is EAEVAQSPRYKITEKSQAVAFWCDPISGHATLYWYRQILGQGPELLVQFQDESVVDDSQLPKDRFSAERLKGVDSTLKIQPAELGDSAMYLCASSPNPRTEEQFFGPGTRLTVL.

This clonotype was picked up many times. V is TRBV3-1 and J is TRBJ2-5; 7 positions agree with TRBD1. The CDR3 consists of 13 residues. Germline lookup yields CDR1 LGHDT and CDR2 YNNKEL (reference sequence). J gave up 3 bases and V 8 bases, and 6 bases lay outside the gene matches. In DNA, the CDR3 is TGTGCCAGCCACATTCAGGGGGAAGAGACCCAGTACTTC. Protein: CASHIQGEETQYF.

The chain combines TRBV20-1 with TRBJ2-1, with D perhaps matching TRBD2 (6 bases). The CDR3 covers 11 residues. V shed 4 bases and J shed 12 bases, with 13 bases lying between them. The germline CDR1 and CDR2 sequences are DFQATT and SNEGSKA (reference sequence). The CDR3 DNA is TGCAGTGCTAAGCCGGGAGTAGGGCAGTTCTTC. Amino acids: CSAKPGVGQFF.

In its sample, this clonotype was seen many times. Its ends do not fully match the called genes, so a read error is possible. The chain employs TRBV5-1 and TRBJ2-2, with 10 nucleotides matching TRBD1. Germline V gene sequence: CDR1 SGHRS, CDR2 YFSETQ. The CDR3 length is 15 residues. The DNA for the CDR3 is TGTGCCAGCAGCCTTAGGACAGGGGGCACCGGGGAGCTGTTTTTT. It specifies CASSLRTGGTGELFF.

Ten or more counts support this clonotype. The CDR3 reads CSGGGASLRELFF. CDR3 sequence (DNA): TGCAGCGGGGGGGGGGCAAGCCTTCGGGAGCTGTTTTTT. The rearrangement uses TRBV29-1 and TRBJ2-2, with a weak D call TRBD2 (7 bases). The CDR3 contains 13 residues. CDR1 is SQVTM, CDR2 ANQGSEA, per germline. V was pared by 7 bases and J by 9 bases, with 18 bases between.

This clonotype was recorded a few times. It may be a read error: a sequence one base away is much more abundant. The chain is built from TRBV2 and TRBJ2-6, with D possibly being TRBD1 (5 bases). Looked up from germline, CDR1 is SNHLY and CDR2 is FYNNEI. The length of the CDR3 is 12 residues. For the CDR3, the DNA is TGTGCCGGATCTTCTGGGGCCAACGTCCTGGCTTTC. This sequence encodes CAGSSGANVLAF.

This clonotype was counted many times. The V and J genes are TRBV9 and TRBJ2-3, with D maybe TRBD2 (5 bases). V shed 4 bases and J shed 0 bases, with 18 bases lying between them. This CDR3 region has 17 residues. Germline V gene sequence: CDR1 SGDLS, CDR2 YYNGEE. CDR3 coding DNA: TGTGCCAGCAGCCCCCAGCGGTCGACCTCTAGCACAGATACGCAGTATTTT. This encodes CASSPQRSTSSTDTQYF.

This clonotype has a count of ten or more. The chain is built from TRBV6-5 and TRBJ1-2; 8 bases agree with TRBD1. CDR3 length: 13 residues. The germline V gene has CDR1 MNHEY and CDR2 SVGAGI. The junction had 1 base not matched to a gene; V was cut back by 4 bases and J by 3 bases. Written as DNA, the CDR3 is TGTGCCAGCAGTTTACAGGGGGACTATGGCTACACCTTC. Its translation is CASSLQGDYGYTF.

Remarks on this clonotype: Possible read error: a much larger clone is one base away. CDR3 amino acids: CASSEVGTEQYF. CDR3 coding DNA: TGTGCCAGCAGCGAGGTGGGCACCGAGCAGTACTTC. The chain couples TRBV7-9 to TRBJ2-7; D is uncertain. The CDR3 loop spans 12 amino acids. V lost 5 bases and J lost 6, with 11 bases in between. Germline V gene sequence: CDR1 SEHNR, CDR2 FQNEAQ (reference sequence). Combining the CDR3 with reference TRBV7-9 and TRBJ2-7 gives the whole variable domain DTGVSQNPRHKITKRGQNVTFRCDPISEHNRLYWYRQTLGQGPEFLTYFQNEAQLEKSRLLSDRFSAERPKGSFSTLEIQRTEQGDSAMYLCASSEVGTEQYFGPGTRLTVT.

J is TRBJ2-7 and V is TRBV7-2; TRBD1 matches 7 bases. Germline V gives CDR1 SGHTA, CDR2 FQGNSA. The CDR3 consists of 15 residues. V lost 1 base, J lost 2 bases, and 5 bases stayed unmatched. In nucleotides, the CDR3 is TGTGCCAGCAGCTTAGTGACAGGGAGTCCCTACGAGCAGTACTTC. Translated: CASSLVTGSPYEQYF.

This clonotype was observed many times. CDR3 residues: CASSPDRGGEQYF. CDR3 nucleotides: TGTGCCAGCAGCCCCGACAGGGGAGGCGAGCAGTACTTC. The genes are TRBV7-9 and TRBJ2-7; TRBD1 aligns across 8 bases. Germline V gene sequence: CDR1 SEHNR, CDR2 FQNEAQ (reference sequence). V was pared by 5 bases and J by 6 bases, with 6 bases of the junction left unmatched. The CDR3 loop spans 13 amino acids.

This clonotype was seen at least ten times. The CDR3 DNA reads TGTGCCGGCGAGCGGGGACGGGGCACAGATACGCAGTATTTT. Translated, it gives CAGERGRGTDTQYF. This sequence joins TRBV2 and TRBJ2-3; 7 nucleotides align to TRBD2. The CDR3 has 14 amino acids. Germline V gene sequence: CDR1 SNHLY, CDR2 FYNNEI. Trimming cost V 11 bases and J 1 base; bases outside gene matches: 9.

This clonotype showed up many times. The rearrangement uses TRBV15 and TRBJ2-5, with no clear D. Germline V lookup: CDR1 LNHNV, CDR2 YYDKDF (reference sequence). V lost 0 bases and J lost 5, with 10 bases in between. The CDR3 contains 14 residues. The CDR3 region is CATSRESEEETQYF. The CDR3 coding sequence is TGTGCCACCAGCAGAGAATCCGAGGAGGAGACCCAGTACTTC.

This clonotype was seen ten or more times. The chain recombines TRBV12-5 with TRBJ1-5, with a possible D match to TRBD1 (6 bases). This CDR3 region has 17 residues. V lost 4 bases to trimming and J lost 1 base, with 17 bases between them. Germline values: CDR1 LGHNT, CDR2 FRNRAP. As DNA, the CDR3 is TGTGCTAGTGGTTCGAAAGGAGGGGGATGGAGCAATCAGCCCCAGCATTTT. It translates to CASGSKGGGWSNQPQHF.

In regard to this clonotype: With only one base between it and a far larger clone, this is likely a read error. The chain uses TRBV12-3 or TRBV12-4 and TRBJ2-1; 8 positions agree with TRBD1. Trimming removed 6 bases from V and 10 bases from J; junction bases left unmatched: 11. The CDR3 loop spans 14 amino acids. CDR3 amino acids: CASSLTGVGYEQFF. The CDR3 DNA sequence: TGTGCCAGCAGCTTGACAGGGGTGGGCTACGAGCAGTTCTTC.